The 17 T cell receptor beta chains in this list originate from one sample, sequenced in a study of technical replicates of blood from a few donors. Sequencing used immunoSEQ multiplex PCR; TCRdb keeps in-frame clones, though not all of them. The table includes 70,000 to 90,000 clones, over 85% detected once. Sequences were obtained from T cells isolated from PBMCs. The receptors stem from a human donor in good health.

V usage is TRBV5-6 and J usage is TRBJ1-1; a weak D match, TRBD1 (6 bases). This CDR3 is 16 amino acids long. Per the germline V gene, CDR1 is SGHDT and CDR2 is YYEEEE. V lost 1 base and J 0 bases, leaving 13 bases between the germline ends. The CDR3, as DNA: TGTGCCAGCAGCTTGCTTCAGACAGGATTGAACACTGAAGCTTTCTTT. Protein product: CASSLLQTGLNTEAFF.

This clone was seen once. V gene TRBV5-4 combines with J gene TRBJ2-1; 9 bases match TRBD2. The CDR3 is 16 residues long. The trim removed 3 bases at V and 3 bases at J, leaving 7 bases unmatched. Germline V gene lookup returns CDR1 SGHNT and CDR2 YYREEE (reference sequence). CDR3 DNA sequence: TGTGCCAGCAGCTGGGCTAGCGGGAATCACTACAATGAGCAGTTCTTC. Translating it yields CASSWASGNHYNEQFF.

V is TRBV4-2 and J is TRBJ2-2; 7 bases are a match to TRBD2. Looked up from germline, CDR1 is LGHNA and CDR2 is YNFKEQ. V lost 0 bases to trimming and J lost 4 bases; unmatched junction nucleotides: 17. This CDR3 has 20 amino acids. The CDR3 sequence is CASSQDHTSDMEVGTGELFF. The CDR3 DNA is TGTGCCAGCAGCCAAGATCATACTAGCGACATGGAGGTGGGCACCGGGGAGCTGTTTTTT.

The chain employs TRBV10-3 and TRBJ1-1; D is possibly TRBD1 (6 bases). Germline-derived CDR1 and CDR2 are ENHRY and SYGVKD. There are 16 residues in the CDR3. Trimming took off 6 bases at V and 2 bases at J, with 19 bases between the two ends. The CDR3 region has the DNA TGTGCCATCAGCCTAACGGACAGACCGATAAACACTGAAGCTTTCTTT. Its translation: CAISLTDRPINTEAFF.

The chain recombines TRBV5-6 with TRBJ1-2; no firm D call. Germline CDR1 and CDR2: SGHDT and YYEEEE. V was pared by 1 base and J by 7 bases, with 11 bases between. This CDR3 has 13 residues. For the CDR3, the DNA is TGTGCCAGCAGCTTGTGGGCGGGGTCTGGCTACACCTTC. It encodes CASSLWAGSGYTF.

The CDR3 DNA reads as TGTGCCAGCAGCTTGTATGTGGGCGGGGGGGCTTCAGATACGCAGTATTTT. This translates into CASSLYVGGGASDTQYF. The chain has TRBV11-3 and TRBJ2-3; 9 positions match TRBD2. Looked up from germline, CDR1 is SGHNT and CDR2 is YENEEA. V shed 3 bases, J shed 4 bases, and the junction held 11 bases outside the gene matches. The CDR3 contains 17 residues.

The genes are TRBV2 and TRBJ1-1, with D maybe TRBD1 (6 bases). V lost 6 bases and J 7 bases, leaving 15 bases between the germline ends. The CDR3 has 13 residues. Germline assignment: CDR1 SNHLY and CDR2 FYNNEI. The CDR3 DNA sequence: TGTGCCAGCAGCCCCGGACAGCGTAATGAAGCTTTCTTT. It specifies CASSPGQRNEAFF.

The rearrangement links TRBV5-1 to TRBJ1-1; D not certain. The CDR3 covers 16 residues. The V end was cut by 1 base, the J end by 5 bases, with 18 bases between. CDR1 is SGHRS and CDR2 is YFSETQ in the germline V gene. The CDR3 sequence: CASSLFSNPSPTEAFF. In DNA form, the CDR3 reads TGCGCCAGCAGCTTGTTTAGCAATCCTTCCCCGACTGAAGCTTTCTTT. Full variable domain (outside the CDR3, taken from reference TRBV5-1 and TRBJ1-1): KAGVTQTPRYLIKTRGQQVTLSCSPISGHRSVSWYQQTPGQGLQFLFEYFSETQRNKGNFPGRFSGRQFSNSRSEMNVSTLELGDSALYLCASSLFSNPSPTEAFFGQGTRLTVV.

The CDR3: CASSLAGTGSSYNEQFF. DNA of the CDR3: TGTGCCAGCAGCTTAGCCGGGACAGGGAGCTCCTACAATGAGCAGTTCTTC. The gene calls are TRBV7-9 and TRBJ2-1; 9 bases line up with TRBD1. CDR3 length equals 17 residues. In germline, CDR1 is SEHNR, CDR2 FQNEAQ (reference sequence). V lost 0 bases, J lost 0 bases, and 3 bases stayed unmatched.

This chain's CDR3 is CASSRDRGEEPEAFF. DNA for the CDR3: TGTGCCAGTAGCCGGGACAGGGGGGAAGAACCTGAAGCTTTCTTT. V usage is TRBV19 and J usage is TRBJ1-1; 11 bases map to TRBD1. The germline gives CDR1 LNHDA, CDR2 SQIVND (reference sequence). J was trimmed by 6 bases and V by 6 bases; bases with no gene match: 9. This CDR3 is built from 15 residues.

The V gene is TRBV9, the J gene TRBJ2-5; 11 bases agree with TRBD2. This CDR3 contains 19 residues. CDR1 is SGDLS, CDR2 YYNGEE, per germline. V shed 4 bases and J 3 bases; nucleotides not matched to a gene: 17. This CDR3 is CASSRSGLAAKTAKETQYF. CDR3 DNA sequence: TGTGCCAGCAGCCGCTCGGGACTAGCGGCGAAAACCGCCAAAGAGACCCAGTACTTC.

In DNA form, the CDR3 reads TGTGCCAGCAGCCCAGGGTACTGGCTATCGTCGAAGAACACTGAAGCTTTCTTT. Amino acids: CASSPGYWLSSKNTEAFF. The chain uses TRBV11-2 and TRBJ1-1; a weak D match, TRBD1 (5 bases). Germline assignment: CDR1 SGHAT and CDR2 FQNNGV. This CDR3 has 18 residues. The V gene lost 5 bases and the J gene lost 1 base, with 23 bases spanning the gap.

V usage is TRBV18 and J usage is TRBJ2-1; TRBD2 is a possible D gene (5 bases). Per germline, CDR1 KGHSH and CDR2 LQKENI. Trimming took off 3 bases at V and 6 bases at J, with 18 bases between the two ends. The CDR3 totals 16 residues. The CDR3 DNA reads TGTGCCAGCTCACCGTTCGACTCGGCGGGTGCCAATGAGCAGTTCTTC. Its translation is CASSPFDSAGANEQFF.

The chain is built from TRBV5-1 and TRBJ1-6; 10 positions match TRBD1. Germline V lookup: CDR1 SGHRS, CDR2 YFSETQ. V lost 4 bases to trimming and J lost 7 bases; unmatched junction nucleotides: 2. The CDR3 is 14 amino acids. The CDR3 protein is CASSVDRGNSPLHF. The CDR3 region has the DNA TGCGCCAGCAGCGTGGACAGGGGGAATTCACCCCTCCACTTT.

The rearrangement uses TRBV5-4 and TRBJ2-4, with no clear D. CDR3 length equals 16 residues. The V gene lost 0 bases and the J gene lost 0 bases, with 10 bases spanning the gap. Germline V gene data show CDR1 as SGHNT and CDR2 as YYREEE (reference sequence). CDR3 sequence (DNA): TGTGCCAGCAGCTTGGGCGACACCTTAGCCAAAAACATTCAGTACTTC. It translates to CASSLGDTLAKNIQYF.

V is TRBV7-9 and J is TRBJ2-5; 7 nucleotides line up with TRBD1. Germline V gene sequence: CDR1 SEHNR, CDR2 FQNEAQ (reference sequence). Trimming cost V 1 base and J 5 bases; bases outside gene matches: 16. CDR3 length: 18 amino acids. As DNA, the CDR3 is TGTGCCAGCAGCTTAGGACACACCCTCCGACAGGGCCCGGAGACCCAGTACTTC. It yields the protein CASSLGHTLRQGPETQYF. Full variable domain (outside the CDR3, taken from reference TRBV7-9 and TRBJ2-5): DTGVSQNPRHKITKRGQNVTFRCDPISEHNRLYWYRQTLGQGPEFLTYFQNEAQLEKSRLLSDRFSAERPKGSFSTLEIQRTEQGDSAMYLCASSLGHTLRQGPETQYFGPGTRLLVL.

This sequence joins TRBV27 and TRBJ1-5, with D tentatively TRBD1 (5 bases). The V gene's germline CDR1 is MNHEY and CDR2 SMNVEV (reference sequence). The CDR3 has 13 amino acids. The V end was cut by 3 bases, the J end by 6 bases, with 9 bases between. The DNA for the CDR3 is TGTGCCAGCAGTTTCAGGGCGGCTCAGCCCCAGCATTTT. Its protein product is CASSFRAAQPQHF.